A selection of T cell receptor beta chains follows, all from one sample in a study of CD8 T cells in Susac syndrome. One entry per CDR3 protein results from TCRdb running MiXCR on the immunoSEQ multiplex PCR reads. The table records about 80,000 distinct CDR3 sequences, around 94% of them present only once. The sample comprised CD8+ T cells from PBMCs. The receptors stem from a human donor in good health. CDR3s include the opening cysteine and the closing phenylalanine or tryptophan. A D gene is named only where the DNA matches it firmly. Size is omitted from some rows. Given values are once, few, many or a class for expanded clones.

D gene,J gene,V gene,clone size,CDR3 protein,CDR3 DNA
TRBD1,TRBJ2-2,TRBV29-1,-,CSIMTGLDTGELFF,TGCAGCATCATGACAGGGCTAGACACCGGGGAGCTGTTTTTT
-,TRBJ2-7,TRBV4-1,few,CASSQDGQFRVEQYF,TGCGCCAGCAGCCAAGATGGACAGTTTCGCGTCGAGCAGTACTTC
TRBD1,TRBJ1-4,TRBV7-9,-,CASSLDRGQEKLFF,TGTGCCAGCAGCTTGGACAGGGGGCAAGAAAAACTGTTTTTT
TRBD2,TRBJ2-2,TRBV4-1,-,CASSQETSGRAAGELFF,TGCGCCAGCAGCCAAGAGACTAGCGGGAGGGCCGCCGGGGAGCTGTTTTTT
-,TRBJ2-3,TRBV21-1,-,CASSKRRQGSSDTQYF,TGTGCCAGCAGCAAACGTCGACAGGGGAGCTCAGATACGCAGTATTTT
-,TRBJ1-1,TRBV19,-,CASRSQGVTEAFF,TGTGCCAGTAGGTCTCAGGGTGTCACTGAAGCTTTCTTT
TRBD1,TRBJ2-1,TRBV27,-,CASSQDRAYNEQFF,TGTGCCAGCAGTCAGGACAGGGCCTACAATGAGCAGTTCTTC
TRBD2,TRBJ2-1,TRBV27,-,CASSLGLAPSNEQFF,TGTGCCAGCAGTTTAGGACTAGCGCCCTCCAATGAGCAGTTCTTC
-,TRBJ2-5,TRBV6-6,-,CASGETQYF,TGTGCCAGCGGGGAGACCCAGTACTTC
-,TRBJ2-1,TRBV27,-,CASSPRDSSNEQFF,TGTGCCAGCAGTCCAAGGGACTCCAGCAATGAGCAGTTCTTC
-,TRBJ2-4,TRBV27,-,CASSLGLGENIQYF,TGTGCCAGCAGTTTAGGTCTAGGAGAAAACATTCAGTACTTC
TRBD1,TRBJ2-3,TRBV15,once,CATSTTLDRLSTDTQYF,TGTGCCACCAGCACTACCTTGGACAGGCTTAGCACAGATACGCAGTATTTT
TRBD2,TRBJ2-3,TRBV7-9,-,CASSLADSGRATDTQYF,TGTGCCAGCAGCTTAGCCGACAGCGGGAGGGCCACAGATACGCAGTATTTT
-,TRBJ2-3,TRBV7-9,-,CASSPPAAGTDTQYF,TGTGCCAGCAGCCCCCCAGCGGCAGGCACAGATACGCAGTATTTT
TRBD2,TRBJ2-5,TRBV29-1,-,CSVEGTSGGRLQETQYF,TGCAGCGTTGAGGGGACTAGCGGGGGAAGGTTACAAGAGACCCAGTACTTC
TRBD1,TRBJ2-1,TRBV9,-,CASSSGQYNEQFF,TGTGCCAGCTCTTCGGGACAGTACAATGAGCAGTTCTTC
-,TRBJ1-2,TRBV13,-,CASSSGRFPYTF,TGTGCCAGCAGCTCCGGACGGTTTCCCTACACCTTC
-,TRBJ2-3,TRBV7-9,-,CASSSEGGRTDTQYF,TGTGCCAGCAGCTCGGAGGGCGGGCGGACAGATACGCAGTATTTT
-,TRBJ2-1,TRBV27,-,CASRKVGTKGEQFF,TGTGCCAGCAGGAAGGTAGGGACAAAGGGCGAGCAGTTCTTC
-,TRBJ2-1,TRBV9,-,CASSASGIHSNEQFF,TGTGCCAGCAGCGCTTCCGGGATCCATTCCAATGAGCAGTTCTTC
TRBD1,TRBJ2-1,TRBV7-8,-,CASGPVVRGLRDEQFF,TGTGCCAGCGGCCCCGTGGTGAGGGGGCTTAGGGATGAGCAGTTCTTC
-,TRBJ2-1,TRBV20-1,-,CSAPSRMIYNEQFF,TGCAGTGCCCCTAGTCGTATGATCTACAATGAGCAGTTCTTC
-,TRBJ1-5,TRBV4-1,-,CASSQTHRSNQPQHF,TGCGCCAGCAGCCAAACGCACAGGAGCAATCAGCCCCAGCATTTT
-,TRBJ2-3,TRBV6-2/TRBV6-3,-,CASRAISNTDTQYF,TGTGCCAGCCGAGCAATTTCCAACACAGATACGCAGTATTTT
TRBD1,TRBJ2-3,TRBV6-1,-,CASSDDRVADTQYF,TGTGCCAGCAGTGACGACAGGGTCGCAGATACGCAGTATTTT
-,TRBJ2-7,TRBV6-1,-,CASSPAVYGQYF,TGTGCCAGCAGTCCAGCGGTATACGGGCAGTACTTC
-,TRBJ2-1,TRBV13,-,CASSFGRSSYNEQFF,TGTGCCAGCAGCTTTGGCAGGAGCTCCTACAATGAGCAGTTCTTC
-,TRBJ1-1,TRBV20-1,once,CSARGLLNTEAFF,TGCAGTGCTAGAGGCCTGTTGAACACTGAAGCTTTCTTT